The sequence of this TCR beta chain was determined in a study of cytomegalovirus exposure and HLA in healthy donors. Separate from the roughly 710-subject first cohort, the approximately 120-subject validation cohort was the one that the donors belonged to. Clones were read by immunoSEQ multiplex PCR, and TCRdb kept only the in-frame ones, dropping some. The table shows hundreds of thousands of clones, with around 87% occurring only once. The CDR3 covers 14 residues. With 6 bases clipped from V and 7 bases from J, the junction kept 8 bases outside the gene matches. The germline gives CDR1 LGHNA, CDR2 YSLEER.

V is TRBV4-3 and J is TRBJ2-2; 7 positions match TRBD1. The sample comprised PBMCs. The clonotype originates from a woman aged 18-29 years in good health and CMV-seronegative. CDR3 region: CASSLDRAGGELFF. The DNA of the CDR3 is TGCGCCAGCAGTCTCGACAGGGCCGGCGGGGAGCTGTTTTTT.